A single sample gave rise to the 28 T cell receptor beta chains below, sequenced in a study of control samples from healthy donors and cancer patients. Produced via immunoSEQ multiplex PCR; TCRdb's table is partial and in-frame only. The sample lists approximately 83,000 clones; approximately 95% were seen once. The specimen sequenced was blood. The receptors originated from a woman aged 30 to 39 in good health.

CDR3 nucleotides: TGCGCCAGACGACCCAGGGGTGGGGAGACTGAAGCTTTCTTT. Protein sequence: CARRPRGGETEAFF. The chain carries TRBV10-1 and TRBJ1-1, with D possibly matching TRBD1 (6 bases). This CDR3 region has 14 residues. Germline loops: CDR1 WNHNN, CDR2 SYGVQD (reference sequence). The V gene lost 9 bases and the J gene lost 5 bases, with 19 bases spanning the gap.

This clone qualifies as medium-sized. The CDR3 spells CASGRGNTEAFF. CDR3 sequence (DNA): TGTGCCAGCGGGAGGGGGAACACTGAAGCTTTCTTT. The chain employs TRBV2 and TRBJ1-1; TRBD1 might be the D (5 bases). Germline-derived CDR1 and CDR2 are SNHLY and FYNNEI. CDR3 size: 12 residues. V lost 8 bases, J lost 1 base, and 8 bases lay in between.

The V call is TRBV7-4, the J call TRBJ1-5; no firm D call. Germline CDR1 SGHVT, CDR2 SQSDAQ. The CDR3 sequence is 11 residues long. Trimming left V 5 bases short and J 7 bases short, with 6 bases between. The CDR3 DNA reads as TGTGCCAGCAGCAAAACCCAGCCCCAGCATTTT. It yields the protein CASSKTQPQHF.

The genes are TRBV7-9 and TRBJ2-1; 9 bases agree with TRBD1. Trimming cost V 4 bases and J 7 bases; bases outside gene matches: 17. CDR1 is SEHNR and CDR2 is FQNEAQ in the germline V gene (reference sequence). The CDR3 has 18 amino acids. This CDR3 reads CASSSPVDRGQGLNEQFF. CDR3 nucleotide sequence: TGTGCCAGCAGCTCGCCGGTGGACAGGGGCCAGGGCTTGAATGAGCAGTTCTTC.

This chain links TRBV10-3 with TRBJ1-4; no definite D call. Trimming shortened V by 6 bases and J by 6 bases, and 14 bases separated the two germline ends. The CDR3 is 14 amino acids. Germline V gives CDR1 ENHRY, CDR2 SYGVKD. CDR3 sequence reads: CAISNLGADEKLFF. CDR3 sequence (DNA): TGTGCCATCAGCAACTTGGGCGCCGATGAAAAACTGTTTTTT.

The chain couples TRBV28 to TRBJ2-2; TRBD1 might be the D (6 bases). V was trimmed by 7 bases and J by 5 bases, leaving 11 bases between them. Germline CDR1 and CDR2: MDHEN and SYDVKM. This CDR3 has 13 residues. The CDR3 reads CASKQGWTGELFF. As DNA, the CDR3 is TGTGCCAGCAAGCAGGGGTGGACCGGGGAGCTGTTTTTT.

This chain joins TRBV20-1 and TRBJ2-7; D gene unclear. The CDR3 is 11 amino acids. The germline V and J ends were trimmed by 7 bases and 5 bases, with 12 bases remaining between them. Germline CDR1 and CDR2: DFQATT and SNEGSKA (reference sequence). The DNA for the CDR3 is TGCAGTGTCCTCTATGTCCACGAGCAGTACTTC. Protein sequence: CSVLYVHEQYF.

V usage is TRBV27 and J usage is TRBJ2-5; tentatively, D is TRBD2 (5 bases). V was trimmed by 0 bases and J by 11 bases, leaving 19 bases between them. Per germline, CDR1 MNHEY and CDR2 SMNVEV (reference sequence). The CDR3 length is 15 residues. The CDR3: CASSLSASGPGEQYF. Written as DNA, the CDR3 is TGTGCCAGCAGTTTATCTGCCAGCGGTCCTGGAGAGCAGTACTTC.

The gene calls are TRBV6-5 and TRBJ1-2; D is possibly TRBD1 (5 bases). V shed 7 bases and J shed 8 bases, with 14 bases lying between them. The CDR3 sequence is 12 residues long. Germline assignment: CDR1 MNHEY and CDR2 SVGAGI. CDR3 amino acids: CASILGLEGYTF. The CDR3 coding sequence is TGTGCCAGCATCCTGGGGCTAGAGGGCTACACCTTC.

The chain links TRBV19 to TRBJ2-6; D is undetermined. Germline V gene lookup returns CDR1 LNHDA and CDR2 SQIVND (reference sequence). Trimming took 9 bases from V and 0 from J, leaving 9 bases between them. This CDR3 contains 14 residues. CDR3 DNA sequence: TGTGCCAGCAACATATACTCTGGGGCCAACGTCCTGACTTTC. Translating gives CASNIYSGANVLTF.

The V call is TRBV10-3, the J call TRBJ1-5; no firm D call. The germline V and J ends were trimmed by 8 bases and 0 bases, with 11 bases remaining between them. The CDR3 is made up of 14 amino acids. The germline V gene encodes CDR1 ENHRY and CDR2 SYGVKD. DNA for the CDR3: TGTGCCATCGGGAGCGATTATAGCAATCAGCCCCAGCATTTT. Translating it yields CAIGSDYSNQPQHF.

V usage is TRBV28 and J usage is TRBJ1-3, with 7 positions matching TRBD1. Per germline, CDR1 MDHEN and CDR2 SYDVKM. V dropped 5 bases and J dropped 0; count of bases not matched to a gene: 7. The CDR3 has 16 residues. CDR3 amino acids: CASSTGTAISGNTIYF. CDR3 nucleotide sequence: TGTGCCAGCAGTACCGGGACAGCCATCTCTGGAAACACCATATATTTT.

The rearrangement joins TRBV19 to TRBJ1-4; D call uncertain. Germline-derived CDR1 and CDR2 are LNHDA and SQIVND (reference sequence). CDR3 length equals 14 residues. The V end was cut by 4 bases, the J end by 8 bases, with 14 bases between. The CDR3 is CASSTDTAREKLFF. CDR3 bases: TGTGCCAGTAGTACCGACACAGCGCGGGAAAAACTGTTTTTT.

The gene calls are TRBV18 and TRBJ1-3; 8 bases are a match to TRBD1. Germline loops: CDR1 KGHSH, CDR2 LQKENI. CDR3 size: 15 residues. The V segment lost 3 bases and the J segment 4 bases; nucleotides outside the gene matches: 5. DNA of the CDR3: TGTGCCAGCTCACCTCTTACAGGGGGAGGAAACACCATATATTTT. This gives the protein CASSPLTGGGNTIYF. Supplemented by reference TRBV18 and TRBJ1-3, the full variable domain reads NAGVMQNPRHLVRRRGQEARLRCSPMKGHSHVYWYRQLPEEGLKFMVYLQKENIIDESGMPKERFSAEFPKEGPSILRIQQVVRGDSAAYFCASSPLTGGGNTIYFGEGSWLTVV.

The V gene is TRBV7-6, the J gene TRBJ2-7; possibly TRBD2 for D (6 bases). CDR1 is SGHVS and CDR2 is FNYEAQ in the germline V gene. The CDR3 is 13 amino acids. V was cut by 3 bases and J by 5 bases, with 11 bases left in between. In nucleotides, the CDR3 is TGTGCCAGCAGCTTGTGGGAGGACCACGAGCAGTACTTC. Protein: CASSLWEDHEQYF.

The CDR3 DNA reads TGTGCCACCGGACAGGCCCATCAGCCCCAGCATTTT. This sequence encodes CATGQAHQPQHF. The chain joins TRBV25-1 to TRBJ1-5, with 7 nucleotides matching TRBD1. Looked up from germline, CDR1 is MGHDK and CDR2 is SYGVNS. This CDR3 region has 12 residues. Unmatched junction bases numbered 5, after V lost 10 bases and J lost 5 bases.

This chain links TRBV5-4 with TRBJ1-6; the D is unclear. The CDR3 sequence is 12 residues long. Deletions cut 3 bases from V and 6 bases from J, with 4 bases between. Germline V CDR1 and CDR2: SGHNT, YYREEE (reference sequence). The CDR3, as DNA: TGTGCCAGCAGCTCCCTTAATTCACCCCTCCACTTT. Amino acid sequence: CASSSLNSPLHF.

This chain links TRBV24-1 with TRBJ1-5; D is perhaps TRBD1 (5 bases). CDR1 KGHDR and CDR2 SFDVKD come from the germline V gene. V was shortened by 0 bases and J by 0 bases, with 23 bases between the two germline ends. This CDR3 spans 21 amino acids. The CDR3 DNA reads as TGTGCCACCAGTGATTTGCATCGGGGGAAGATACGCCTAATTAGCAATCAGCCCCAGCATTTT. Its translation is CATSDLHRGKIRLISNQPQHF.

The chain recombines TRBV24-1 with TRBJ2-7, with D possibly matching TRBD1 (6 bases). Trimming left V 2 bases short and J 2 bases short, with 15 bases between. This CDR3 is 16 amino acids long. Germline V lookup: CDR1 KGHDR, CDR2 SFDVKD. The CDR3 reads CATSDSGTKTTYEQYF. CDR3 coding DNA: TGTGCCACCAGTGATTCCGGGACAAAAACAACCTACGAGCAGTACTTC.

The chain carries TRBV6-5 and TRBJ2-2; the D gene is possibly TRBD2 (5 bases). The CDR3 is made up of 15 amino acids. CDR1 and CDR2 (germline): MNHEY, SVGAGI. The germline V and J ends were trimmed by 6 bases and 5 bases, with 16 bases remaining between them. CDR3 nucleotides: TGTGCCAGCAGCCCGGAGGCGGGTAGAACCGGGGAGCTGTTTTTT. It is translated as CASSPEAGRTGELFF.

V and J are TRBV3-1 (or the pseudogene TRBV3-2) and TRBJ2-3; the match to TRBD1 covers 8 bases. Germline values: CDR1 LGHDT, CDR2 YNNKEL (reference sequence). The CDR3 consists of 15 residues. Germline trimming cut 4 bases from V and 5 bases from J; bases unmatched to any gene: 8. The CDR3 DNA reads TGTGCCAGCAGCCCCCAGGGGGCGCAAGGAGATACGCAGTATTTT. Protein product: CASSPQGAQGDTQYF.

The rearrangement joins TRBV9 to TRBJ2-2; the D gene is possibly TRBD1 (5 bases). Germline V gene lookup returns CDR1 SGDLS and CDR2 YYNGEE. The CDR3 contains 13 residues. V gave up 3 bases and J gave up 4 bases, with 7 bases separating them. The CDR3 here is CASSDQGTGELFF. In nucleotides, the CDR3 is TGTGCCAGCAGCGATCAGGGCACCGGGGAGCTGTTTTTT.

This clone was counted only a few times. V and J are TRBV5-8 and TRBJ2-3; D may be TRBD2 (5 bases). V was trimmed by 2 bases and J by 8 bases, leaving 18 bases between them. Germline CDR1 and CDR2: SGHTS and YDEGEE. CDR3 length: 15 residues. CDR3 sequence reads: CASSFSGSSSGTQYF. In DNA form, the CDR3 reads TGTGCCAGCAGCTTTAGTGGGAGTAGCTCTGGTACGCAGTATTTT.

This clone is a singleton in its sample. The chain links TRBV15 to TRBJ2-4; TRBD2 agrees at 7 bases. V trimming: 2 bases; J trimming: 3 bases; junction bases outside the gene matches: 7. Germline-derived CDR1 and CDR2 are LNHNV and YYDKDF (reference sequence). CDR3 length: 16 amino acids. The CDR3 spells CATSRPFAGDKNIQYF. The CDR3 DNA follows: TGTGCCACCAGCAGACCGTTTGCGGGAGACAAAAACATTCAGTACTTC.

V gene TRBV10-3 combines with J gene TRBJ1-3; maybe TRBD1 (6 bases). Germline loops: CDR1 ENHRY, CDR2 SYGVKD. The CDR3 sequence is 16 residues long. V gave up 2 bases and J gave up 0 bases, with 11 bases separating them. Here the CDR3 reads CAISEVTGLSGNTIYF. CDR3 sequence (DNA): TGTGCCATCAGTGAGGTGACAGGCCTCTCTGGAAACACCATATATTTT.

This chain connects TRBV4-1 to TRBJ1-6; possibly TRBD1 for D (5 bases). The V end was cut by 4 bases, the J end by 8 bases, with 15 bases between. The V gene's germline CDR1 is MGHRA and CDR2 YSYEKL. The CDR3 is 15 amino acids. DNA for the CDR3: TGCGCCAGCAGCCGGATGGACATGGCTGATTCACCCCTCCACTTT. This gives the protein CASSRMDMADSPLHF.

The CDR3 loop reads CASSPREGWNTIYF. CDR3 nucleotides: TGTGCCAGCAGCCCCCGGGAGGGCTGGAACACCATATATTTT. V gene TRBV7-2 combines with J gene TRBJ1-3; D unclear. CDR1 SGHTA and CDR2 FQGNSA come from the germline V gene. CDR3 size: 14 residues. The germline V and J ends were trimmed by 5 bases and 7 bases, with 15 bases remaining between them.

The CDR3 here is CASSHRGGALNQPQHF. The CDR3, as DNA: TGTGCCAGCAGCCATCGGGGAGGGGCCTTAAATCAGCCCCAGCATTTT. This chain links TRBV27 with TRBJ1-5, with D maybe TRBD1 (5 bases). Trimming cost V 6 bases and J 4 bases, with 19 bases left between them. The length of the CDR3 is 16 residues. Germline CDR1 reads MNHEY; CDR2 reads SMNVEV (reference sequence).